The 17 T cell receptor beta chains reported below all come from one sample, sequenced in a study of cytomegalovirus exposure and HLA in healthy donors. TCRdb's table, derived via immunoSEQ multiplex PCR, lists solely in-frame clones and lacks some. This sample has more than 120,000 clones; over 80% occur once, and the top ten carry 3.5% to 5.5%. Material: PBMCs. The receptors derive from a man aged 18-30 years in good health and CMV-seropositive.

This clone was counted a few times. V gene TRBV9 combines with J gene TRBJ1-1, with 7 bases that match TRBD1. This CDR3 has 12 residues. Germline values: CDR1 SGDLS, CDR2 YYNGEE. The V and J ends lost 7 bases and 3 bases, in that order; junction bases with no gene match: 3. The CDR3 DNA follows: TGTGCCAGCGGAGACAGGGACACTGAAGCTTTCTTT. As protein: CASGDRDTEAFF.

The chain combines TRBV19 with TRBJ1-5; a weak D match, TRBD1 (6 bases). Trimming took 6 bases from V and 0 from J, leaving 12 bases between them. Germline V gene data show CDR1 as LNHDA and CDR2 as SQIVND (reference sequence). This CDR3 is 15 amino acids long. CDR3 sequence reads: CASRRDIDSNQPQHF. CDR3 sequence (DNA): TGTGCCAGTAGACGGGACATTGATAGCAATCAGCCCCAGCATTTT. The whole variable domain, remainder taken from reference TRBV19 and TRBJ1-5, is DGGITQSPKYLFRKEGQNVTLSCEQNLNHDAMYWYRQDPGQGLRLIYYSQIVNDFQKGDIAEGYSVSREKKESFPLTVTSAQKNPTAFYLCASRRDIDSNQPQHFGDGTRLSIL.

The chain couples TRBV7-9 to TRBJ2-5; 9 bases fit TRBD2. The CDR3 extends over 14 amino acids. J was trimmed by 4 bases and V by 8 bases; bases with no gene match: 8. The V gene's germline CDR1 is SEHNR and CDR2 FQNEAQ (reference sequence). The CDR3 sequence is CASVSSGGRETQYF. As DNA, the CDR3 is TGTGCCAGCGTTAGCAGCGGGGGGCGAGAGACCCAGTACTTC.

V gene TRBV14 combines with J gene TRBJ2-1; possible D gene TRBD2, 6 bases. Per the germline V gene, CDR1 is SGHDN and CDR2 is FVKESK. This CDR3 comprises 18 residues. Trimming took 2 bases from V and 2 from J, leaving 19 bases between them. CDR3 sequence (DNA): TGTGCCAGCAGCCAACTTTACGGCGGGGACCGCGCCTACAATGAGCAGTTCTTC. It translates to CASSQLYGGDRAYNEQFF. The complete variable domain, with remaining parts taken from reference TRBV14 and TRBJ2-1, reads EAGVTQFPSHSVIEKGQTVTLRCDPISGHDNLYWYRRVMGKEIKFLLHFVKESKQDESGMPNNRFLAERTGGTYSTLKVQPAELEDSGVYFCASSQLYGGDRAYNEQFFGPGTRLTVL.

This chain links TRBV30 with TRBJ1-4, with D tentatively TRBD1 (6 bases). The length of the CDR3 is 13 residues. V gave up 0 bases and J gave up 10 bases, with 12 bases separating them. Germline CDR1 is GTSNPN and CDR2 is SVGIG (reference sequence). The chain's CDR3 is CAWSVGAGGKLFF. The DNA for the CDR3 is TGTGCCTGGAGTGTGGGGGCCGGCGGAAAACTGTTTTTT. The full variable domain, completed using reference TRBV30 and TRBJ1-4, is SQTIHQWPATLVQPVGSPLSLECTVEGTSNPNLYWYRQAAGRGLQLLFYSVGIGQISSEVPQNLSASRPQDRQFILSSKKLLLSDSGFYLCAWSVGAGGKLFFGSGTQLSVL.

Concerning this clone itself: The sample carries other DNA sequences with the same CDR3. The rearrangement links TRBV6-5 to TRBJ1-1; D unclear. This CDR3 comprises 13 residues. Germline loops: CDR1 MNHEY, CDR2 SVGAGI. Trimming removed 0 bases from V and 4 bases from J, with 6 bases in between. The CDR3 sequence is CASSYSRGTEAFF. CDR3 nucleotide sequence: TGTGCCAGCAGTTACTCCCGGGGCACTGAAGCTTTCTTT.

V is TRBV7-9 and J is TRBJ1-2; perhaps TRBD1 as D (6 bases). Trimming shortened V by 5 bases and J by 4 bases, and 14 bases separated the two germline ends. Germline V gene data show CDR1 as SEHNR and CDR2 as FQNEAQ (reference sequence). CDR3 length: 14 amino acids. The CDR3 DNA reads TGTGCCAGCAGCCCGCGGACAGCCACCTATGGCTACACCTTC. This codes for CASSPRTATYGYTF. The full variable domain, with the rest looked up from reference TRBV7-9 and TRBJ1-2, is DTGVSQNPRHKITKRGQNVTFRCDPISEHNRLYWYRQTLGQGPEFLTYFQNEAQLEKSRLLSDRFSAERPKGSFSTLEIQRTEQGDSAMYLCASSPRTATYGYTFGSGTRLTVV.

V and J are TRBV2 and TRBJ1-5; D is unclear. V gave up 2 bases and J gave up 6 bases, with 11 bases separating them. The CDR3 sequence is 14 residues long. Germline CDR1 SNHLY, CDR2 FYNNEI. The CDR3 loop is CASSEQGSPQPQHF. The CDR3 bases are TGTGCCAGCAGTGAACAAGGGAGCCCTCAGCCCCAGCATTTT.

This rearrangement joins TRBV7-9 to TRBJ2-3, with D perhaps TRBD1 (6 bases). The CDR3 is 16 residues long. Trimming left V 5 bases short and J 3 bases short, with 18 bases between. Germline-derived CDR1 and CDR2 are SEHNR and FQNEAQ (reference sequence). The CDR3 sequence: CASSGTGTSETDTQYF. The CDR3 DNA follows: TGTGCCAGCAGCGGTACTGGGACAAGCGAGACAGATACGCAGTATTTT.

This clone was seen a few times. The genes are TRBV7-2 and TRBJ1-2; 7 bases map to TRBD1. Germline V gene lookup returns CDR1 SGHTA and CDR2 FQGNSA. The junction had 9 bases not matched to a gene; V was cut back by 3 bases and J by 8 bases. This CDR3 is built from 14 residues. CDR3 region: CASSLVLTGVGYTF. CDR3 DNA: TGTGCCAGCAGCTTGGTACTTACAGGGGTAGGCTACACCTTC.

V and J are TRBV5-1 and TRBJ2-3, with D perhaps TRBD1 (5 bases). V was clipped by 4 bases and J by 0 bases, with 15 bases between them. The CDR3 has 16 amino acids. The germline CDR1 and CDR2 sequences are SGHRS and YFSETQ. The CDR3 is CASSLSRAGSTDTQYF. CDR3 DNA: TGCGCCAGCAGCCTGAGTAGGGCAGGGAGCACAGATACGCAGTATTTT.

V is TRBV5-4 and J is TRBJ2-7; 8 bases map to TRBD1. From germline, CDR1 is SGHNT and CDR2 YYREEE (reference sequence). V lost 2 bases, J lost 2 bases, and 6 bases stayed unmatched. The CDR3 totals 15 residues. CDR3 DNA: TGTGCCAGCAGCTTTTATGGACAGGGAGCCTACGAGCAGTACTTC. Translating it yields CASSFYGQGAYEQYF.

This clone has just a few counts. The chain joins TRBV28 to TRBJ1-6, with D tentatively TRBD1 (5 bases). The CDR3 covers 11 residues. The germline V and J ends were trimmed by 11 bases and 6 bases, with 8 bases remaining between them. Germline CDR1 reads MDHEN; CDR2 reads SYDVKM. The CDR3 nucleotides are TGTGCCTCCGGGGGTAATTCACCCCTCCACTTT. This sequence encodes CASGGNSPLHF.

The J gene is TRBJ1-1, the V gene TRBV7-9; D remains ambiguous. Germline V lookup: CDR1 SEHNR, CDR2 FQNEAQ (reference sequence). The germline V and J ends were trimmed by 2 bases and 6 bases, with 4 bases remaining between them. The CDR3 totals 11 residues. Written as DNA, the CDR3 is TGTGCCAGCAGCTTAACGGCTGAAGCTTTCTTT. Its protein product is CASSLTAEAFF.

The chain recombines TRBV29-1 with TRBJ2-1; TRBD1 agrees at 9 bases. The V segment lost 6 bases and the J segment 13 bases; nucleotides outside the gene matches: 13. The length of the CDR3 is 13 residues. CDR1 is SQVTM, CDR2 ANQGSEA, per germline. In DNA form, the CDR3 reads TGCAGCGTCGGCAGGGACAGGGAGAAAGGACAGTTCTTC. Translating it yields CSVGRDREKGQFF.

The CDR3 sequence: CAWSVNRDETQYF. As DNA, the CDR3 is TGTGCCTGGAGTGTAAACAGGGATGAGACCCAGTACTTC. The rearrangement joins TRBV30 to TRBJ2-5; possibly TRBD1 for D (6 bases). This CDR3 has 13 residues. V was clipped by 0 bases and J by 5 bases, with 10 bases between them. Looked up from germline, CDR1 is GTSNPN and CDR2 is SVGIG (reference sequence). Filled out from reference TRBV30 and TRBJ2-5, the complete variable domain reads SQTIHQWPATLVQPVGSPLSLECTVEGTSNPNLYWYRQAAGRGLQLLFYSVGIGQISSEVPQNLSASRPQDRQFILSSKKLLLSDSGFYLCAWSVNRDETQYFGPGTRLLVL.

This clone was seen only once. CDR3 loop: CASSSAAGNTIYF. In DNA form, the CDR3 reads TGTGCCAGCAGCTCGGCGGCTGGAAACACCATATATTTT. This chain connects TRBV7-6 to TRBJ1-3, with D hard to call. V lost 4 bases, J lost 2 bases, and 6 bases lay in between. This CDR3 spans 13 amino acids. Germline-derived CDR1 and CDR2 are SGHVS and FNYEAQ.